This record looks at one T cell receptor (beta chain) sequence and its context. In germline, CDR1 is LNHDA, CDR2 SQIVND (reference sequence). The CDR3 length is 15 residues. V lost 7 bases and J lost 0, with 10 bases in between. The record originates from a study of CD8+CD57+ T cells in acquired aplastic anemia. Patients included in sequencing had previously demonstrated CD8+CD57+ cell expansion by flow cytometry. Profiling of TCR beta VDJ combinations and CDR3 sequences used genomic DNA as template. Each CDR3 protein gets one entry after TCRdb re-called the reads with MiXCR. The sample contains 200,000 to 250,000 distinct CDR3 sequences, less than 75% of which appear only once.

The sequence was obtained from a human donor with aplastic anemia. Sequences were obtained from sorted CD4+, CD8+, or CD8+CD57+ T cells (not recorded which) from PBMCs. This chain links TRBV19 with TRBJ1-6, with a tentative D call TRBD1 (5 bases). The CDR3 loop is CASNGGSSYNSPLHF. The CDR3 bases are TGTGCCAGTAACGGGGGTAGCTCCTATAATTCACCCCTCCACTTT.